The table lists the clone carrying this T cell receptor beta chain with many counts. The J segment lost 3 bases and the V segment lost 9 bases, leaving 11 bases of the junction unmatched. This CDR3 is built from 16 residues. The germline gives CDR1 SNHLY, CDR2 FYNNEI. The data originate from a study of shared clonotypes between healthy human individuals. Profiling relied on immunoSEQ multiplex PCR, and the TCRdb table lists in-frame clones only, not all of them. The sample has 700,000 or so clones, about three quarters seen once. Material: memory CD4+ T cells sorted from blood. Described subset: CD45RA-negative fraction. The chain combines TRBV2 with TRBJ1-3; 10 positions agree with TRBD1. This clonotype was sampled from a woman aged 25 to 45 in good health. In DNA, the CDR3 is TGTGCCAGTCACGGGGGGACAGGGGTTCGTGGAAACACCATATATTTT. Translation: CASHGGTGVRGNTIYF.